One and the same sample provided the 18 T cell receptor beta chains below, sequenced in a study of shared clonotypes between healthy human individuals. Profiling relied on immunoSEQ multiplex PCR, and the TCRdb table lists in-frame clones only, not all of them. The sample yields approximately 110,000 clones, 55% to 80% seen once. The sequencing sample was made of memory CD8+ T cells sorted from blood. As to subset: CD45RO+ cells pooled with CCR7-negative TemRA cells. The receptor set was obtained from a woman in her 30s in good health.

The J gene is TRBJ2-2, the V gene TRBV4-1; D tentatively reads TRBD1 or TRBD2 (5 bases each). Germline CDR1 and CDR2: MGHRA and YSYEKL. CDR3 length: 16 amino acids. Between the trimmed V and J ends, which lost 3 bases and 6 bases, there was a span of 17 bases. The CDR3 coding sequence is TGCGCCAGCAGCCACACCGGGACCGCTCCCTCCGGGGAGCTGTTTTTT. Protein sequence: CASSHTGTAPSGELFF.

The V gene is TRBV2, the J gene TRBJ1-5; tentative D call: TRBD1 (5 bases). V dropped 9 bases and J dropped 7 bases, with 13 bases sitting between them. Looked up from germline, CDR1 is SNHLY and CDR2 is FYNNEI. The CDR3 is 12 residues long. The CDR3 here is CASSWGGQPQHF. CDR3 bases: TGTGCCAGTTCCTGGGGCGGGCAGCCCCAGCATTTT.

This clone was recorded once. The gene calls are TRBV15 and TRBJ1-1; a possible D gene is TRBD1 (6 bases). CDR3 length equals 16 residues. Germline lookup yields CDR1 LNHNV and CDR2 YYDKDF (reference sequence). Trimming removed 0 bases at V and 1 base at J, with 12 bases between. CDR3 in DNA: TGTGCCACCAGCAGAGAGAGGACAGACTCGAACACTGAAGCTTTCTTT. Protein sequence: CATSRERTDSNTEAFF.

Many counts were recorded for this clone. The V call is TRBV28, the J call TRBJ2-3; the match to TRBD2 covers 8 bases. Trimming at V came to 3 bases and at J to 3 bases, leaving 11 bases not matched to a gene. The CDR3 totals 17 residues. Germline loops: CDR1 MDHEN, CDR2 SYDVKM. This chain's CDR3 is CASSFLWRERGTDTQYF. The CDR3 region has the DNA TGTGCCAGCAGTTTTTTATGGCGAGAGCGGGGGACAGATACGCAGTATTTT.

This clone was counted between two and nine times. J is TRBJ1-2 and V is TRBV6-6; the D is unclear. Looked up from germline, CDR1 is MNHNY and CDR2 is SVGAGI (reference sequence). This CDR3 has 13 residues. V shed 11 bases and J shed 2 bases, with 15 bases lying between them. CDR3 DNA sequence: TGTGCCGGAGGCGACGGAACAAACTATGGCTACACCTTC. Translating gives CAGGDGTNYGYTF.

The genes are TRBV6-1 and TRBJ1-5; unclear D gene. The length of the CDR3 is 15 residues. Trimming shortened V by 2 bases and J by 0 bases, and 8 bases separated the two germline ends. Per germline, CDR1 MNHNS and CDR2 SASEGT. This CDR3 reads CASSERINSNQPQHF. CDR3 in DNA: TGTGCCAGCAGTGAACGGATAAATAGCAATCAGCCCCAGCATTTT.

J is TRBJ2-5 and V is TRBV4-1; 10 bases match TRBD2. The DNA end favors TRBJ2-7, so the J call may be wrong. From germline, CDR1 is MGHRA and CDR2 YSYEKL. This CDR3 is built from 16 residues. CDR3 protein: CASSQNSLAGAYEQYF. The CDR3 nucleotides are TGCGCCAGCAGCCAAAATAGTCTAGCGGGGGCCTACGAGCAGTACTTC.

The table lists this clone with many counts. This rearrangement joins TRBV2 to TRBJ1-4; D gene ambiguous. Germline V CDR1 and CDR2: SNHLY, FYNNEI. The CDR3 has 13 amino acids. V lost 2 bases to trimming and J lost 8 bases, with 9 bases between them. CDR3 sequence (DNA): TGTGCCAGCAGTGAAACCGAGTGGGAAAAACTGTTTTTT. Protein: CASSETEWEKLFF. Full variable domain (outside the CDR3, taken from reference TRBV2 and TRBJ1-4): EPEVTQTPSHQVTQMGQEVILRCVPISNHLYFYWYRQILGQKVEFLVSFYNNEISEKSEIFDDQFSVERPDGSNFTLKIRSTKLEDSAMYFCASSETEWEKLFFGSGTQLSVL.

The V and J genes are TRBV25-1 and TRBJ2-3; tentative D call: TRBD2 (6 bases). This CDR3 has 15 amino acids. The germline V and J ends were trimmed by 8 bases and 4 bases, with 19 bases remaining between them. The germline V gene has CDR1 MGHDK and CDR2 SYGVNS. CDR3 protein: CASQNRAGGSDTQYF. The CDR3 DNA follows: TGTGCCAGCCAAAACCGGGCCGGGGGATCAGATACGCAGTATTTT.

J is TRBJ1-1 and V is TRBV10-1, with D unclear. This CDR3 spans 13 amino acids. Germline CDR1 and CDR2: WNHNN and SYGVQD (reference sequence). Trimming left V 5 bases short and J 3 bases short, with 10 bases between. The DNA of the CDR3 is TGCGCCAGCAGTAGAAACCGGGACACTGAAGCTTTCTTT. The encoded protein is CASSRNRDTEAFF.

V gene TRBV6-1 combines with J gene TRBJ2-2; D not resolved. This CDR3 has 13 residues. V gave up 4 bases and J gave up 5 bases, with 8 bases separating them. Germline values: CDR1 MNHNS, CDR2 SASEGT. This CDR3 is CASSVGLTGELFF. Written as DNA, the CDR3 is TGTGCCAGCAGTGTGGGTTTGACCGGGGAGCTGTTTTTT.

This clone was seen a few times. The rearrangement uses TRBV10-2 and TRBJ2-6, with D unclear. CDR1 WSHSY and CDR2 SAAADI come from the germline V gene. This CDR3 contains 14 residues. V lost 4 bases and J 4 bases, leaving 8 bases between the germline ends. CDR3 region: CASSVQYGANVLTF. CDR3 nucleotides: TGCGCCAGCAGTGTCCAGTACGGGGCCAACGTCCTGACTTTC.

The rearrangement links TRBV9 to TRBJ2-7; D might be TRBD1 (5 bases). Germline values: CDR1 SGDLS, CDR2 YYNGEE. V was trimmed by 4 bases and J by 1 base, leaving 9 bases between them. CDR3 size: 13 residues. The CDR3 nucleotides are TGTGCCAGCAGCACCACAGGTTCCTACGAGCAGTACTTC. Residues: CASSTTGSYEQYF.

The chain couples TRBV7-4 to TRBJ2-6, with a possible D match to TRBD1 (6 bases). Deletions cut 5 bases from V and 4 bases from J, with 18 bases between. Per the germline V gene, CDR1 is SGHVT and CDR2 is SQSDAQ. The CDR3 is 17 residues long. For the CDR3, the DNA is TGTGCCAGCAGCCCCACAGGGACGGGATGCGGGGCCAACGTCCTGACTTTC. Amino acids: CASSPTGTGCGANVLTF.

The V and J genes are TRBV28 and TRBJ2-7; TRBD1 aligns across 7 bases. This CDR3 has 15 residues. In germline, CDR1 is MDHEN, CDR2 SYDVKM. J was trimmed by 3 bases and V by 4 bases; bases with no gene match: 9. The DNA of the CDR3 is TGTGCCAGCAGTTCTTACAGACAGGGCCTCTACGAGCAGTACTTC. It encodes CASSSYRQGLYEQYF.

The rearrangement joins TRBV28 to TRBJ2-1; TRBD2 agrees at 10 bases. The ends lost 5 bases at V and 5 bases at J; junction bases unmatched: 12. CDR1 MDHEN and CDR2 SYDVKM come from the germline V gene. This CDR3 is 17 amino acids long. The CDR3 loop reads CASSPLAGTSAHNEQFF. The CDR3 nucleotides read TGTGCCAGCAGTCCGCTTGCCGGGACTAGCGCCCACAATGAGCAGTTCTTC.

V gene TRBV6-4 combines with J gene TRBJ2-3; unclear D gene. CDR3 length equals 13 residues. CDR1 is MRHNA, CDR2 SNTAGT, per germline. Trimming took 2 bases from V and 4 from J, leaving 7 bases between them. CDR3 sequence: CASSDNSADTQYF. CDR3 DNA sequence: TGTGCCAGCAGTGACAATTCGGCAGATACGCAGTATTTT.

V usage is TRBV27 and J usage is TRBJ2-5; D gene ambiguous. The CDR3 is 13 residues long. Trimming took 6 bases from V and 7 from J, leaving 15 bases between them. Germline CDR1 reads MNHEY; CDR2 reads SMNVEV (reference sequence). The CDR3 protein is CASSPTRGGTQYF. The CDR3 DNA sequence: TGTGCCAGCAGCCCCACCCGCGGCGGGACCCAGTACTTC.